This T cell receptor beta chain was captured in a study of CD8+ T cells in alopecia areata. Study in general: Treated patients received oral tofacitinib, 5 to 10 mg twice daily.

Noted treatment: oral pan-JAK inhibitor, 5-10 mg twice daily. Peripheral blood, together with lesional scalp punch biopsies, was collected from alopecia areata patients. General study findings and limits: Normal skin's resident alphabeta T cells are also sequenced in scalp samples. Tofacitinib significantly decreased scalp clonality and expanded CD8+ clones among top 100.

Reverse transcribed after extraction, RNA yielded cDNA as the sequencing template. Sequencing used immunoSEQ multiplex PCR; TCRdb keeps in-frame clones, though not all of them. The sample includes 170,000 or so clones, around 58% of them seen just once. This CDR3 contains 14 residues. The germline V and J ends were trimmed by 0 bases and 5 bases, with 10 bases remaining between them. Per germline, CDR1 SGDLS and CDR2 YYNGEE. This clone was counted only a few times. The antigen is unknown. The material sequenced was CD8+ T cells sorted from blood, taken at week 24, from a patient treated with tofacitinib. V and J are TRBV9 and TRBJ2-3; D not resolved. The source is a human donor with alopecia areata. This chain's CDR3 is CASSVATEQDTQYF. DNA for the CDR3: TGTGCCAGCAGCGTAGCTACAGAGCAAGATACGCAGTATTTT. Full variable domain (outside the CDR3, taken from reference TRBV9 and TRBJ2-3): DSGVTQTPKHLITATGQRVTLRCSPRSGDLSVYWYQQSLDQGLQFLIQYYNGEERAKGNILERFSAQQFPDLHSELNLSSLELGDSALYFCASSVATEQDTQYFGPGTRLTVL.